This entry describes one TCR beta chain. This entry comes from a study of blood T cell repertoires in COVID-19. In the study overall: The United States, Italy and Spain were the sources of the acute and convalescent COVID-19 samples.

Using immunoSEQ multiplex PCR, the repertoire was profiled, and TCRdb retains in-frame clones only, with some absent. The sample shows roughly 250,000 clones, about four fifths of them seen only once. The CDR3 contains 16 residues. V lost 1 base and J lost 2, with 12 bases in between. Per the germline V gene, CDR1 is MGHRA and CDR2 is YSYEKL. Material: peripheral blood. This sequence joins TRBV4-1 and TRBJ1-5; a possible D gene is TRBD1 (5 bases). The sequence was obtained from a woman aged 70-85 years with acute or convalescent COVID-19. CDR3 sequence: CASSQVGRGGNQPQHF. In DNA, the CDR3 is TGCGCCAGCAGCCAAGTTGGAAGGGGTGGCAATCAGCCCCAGCATTTT.